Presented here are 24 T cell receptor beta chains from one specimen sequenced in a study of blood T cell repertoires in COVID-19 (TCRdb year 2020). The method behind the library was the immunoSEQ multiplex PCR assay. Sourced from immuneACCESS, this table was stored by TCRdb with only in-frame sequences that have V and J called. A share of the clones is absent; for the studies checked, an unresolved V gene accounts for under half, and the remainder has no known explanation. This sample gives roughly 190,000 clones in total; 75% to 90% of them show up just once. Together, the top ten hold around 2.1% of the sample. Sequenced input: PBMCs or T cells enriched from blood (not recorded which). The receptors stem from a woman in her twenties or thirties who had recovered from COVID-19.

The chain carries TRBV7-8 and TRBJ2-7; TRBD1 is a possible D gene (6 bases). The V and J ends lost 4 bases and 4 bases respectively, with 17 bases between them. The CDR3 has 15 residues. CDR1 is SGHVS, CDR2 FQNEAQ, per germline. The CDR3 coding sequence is TGTGCCAGCAGCTCTTCATTCCGGACAGTTTACGAGCAGTACTTC. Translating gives CASSSSFRTVYEQYF.

CDR3 in DNA: TGTGCCAGCAGCTTAAGAGGCACAGGGGGCCGGTCCTACGAGCAGTACTTC. As protein: CASSLRGTGGRSYEQYF. V usage is TRBV7-9 and J usage is TRBJ2-7; 9 nucleotides agree with TRBD1. V lost 2 bases, J lost 1 base, and 9 bases stayed unmatched. Germline V lookup: CDR1 SEHNR, CDR2 FQNEAQ (reference sequence). The CDR3 is 17 residues long.

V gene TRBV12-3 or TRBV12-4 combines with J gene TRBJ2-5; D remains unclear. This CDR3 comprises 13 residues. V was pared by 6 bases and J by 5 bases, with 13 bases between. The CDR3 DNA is TGTGCCAGCAGCCTTGACCGGCGGGAGACCCAGTACTTC. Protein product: CASSLDRRETQYF.

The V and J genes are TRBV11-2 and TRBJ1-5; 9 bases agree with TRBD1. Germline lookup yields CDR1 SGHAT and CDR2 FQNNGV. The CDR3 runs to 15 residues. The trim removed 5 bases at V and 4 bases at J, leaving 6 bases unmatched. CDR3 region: CASSRMTGGNQPQHF. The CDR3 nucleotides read TGTGCCAGCAGCCGGATGACAGGGGGAAATCAGCCCCAGCATTTT.

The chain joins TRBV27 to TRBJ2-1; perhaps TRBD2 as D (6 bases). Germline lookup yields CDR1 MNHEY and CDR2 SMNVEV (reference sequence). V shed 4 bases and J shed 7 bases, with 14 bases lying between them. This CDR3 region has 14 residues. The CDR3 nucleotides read TGTGCCAGCAGTTCCCCCTCTCGGGGGAATGAGCAGTTCTTC. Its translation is CASSSPSRGNEQFF.

The CDR3 DNA reads TGCGCCAGCAGCCAAGAAACAGGGGATGGAACCGGGGAGCTGTTTTTT. Residues: CASSQETGDGTGELFF. The chain employs TRBV4-3 and TRBJ2-2, with 7 bases identical to TRBD1. There are 16 residues in the CDR3. Losses at the gene ends were 0 bases for V and 5 bases for J; bases not matched to a gene: 6. The germline gives CDR1 LGHNA, CDR2 YSLEER.

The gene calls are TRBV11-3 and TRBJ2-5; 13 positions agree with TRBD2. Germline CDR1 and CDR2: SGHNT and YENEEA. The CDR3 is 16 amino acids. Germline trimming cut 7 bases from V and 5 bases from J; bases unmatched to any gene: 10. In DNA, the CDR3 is TGTGCCAGCACCATGCGGACTAGCGGGAGTTTGGAGACCCAGTACTTC. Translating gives CASTMRTSGSLETQYF. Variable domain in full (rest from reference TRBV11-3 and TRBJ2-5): EAGVVQSPRYKIIEKKQPVAFWCNPISGHNTLYWYLQNLGQGPELLIRYENEEAVDDSQLPKDRFSAERLKGVDSTLKIQPAELGDSAVYLCASTMRTSGSLETQYFGPGTRLLVL.

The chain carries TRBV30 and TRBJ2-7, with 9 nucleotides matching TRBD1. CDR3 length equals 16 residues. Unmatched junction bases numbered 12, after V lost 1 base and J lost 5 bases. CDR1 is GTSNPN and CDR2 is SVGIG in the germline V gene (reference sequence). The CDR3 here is CAWSEGGGDRDDEQYF. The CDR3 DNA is TGTGCCTGGAGTGAGGGGGGCGGGGACAGGGACGACGAGCAGTACTTC.

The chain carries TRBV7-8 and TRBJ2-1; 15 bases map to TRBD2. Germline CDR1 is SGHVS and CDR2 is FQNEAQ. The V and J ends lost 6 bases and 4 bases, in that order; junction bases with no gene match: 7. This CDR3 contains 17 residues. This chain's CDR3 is CASSQGLAGGVYNEQFF. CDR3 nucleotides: TGTGCCAGCAGTCAAGGACTAGCGGGGGGGGTTTACAATGAGCAGTTCTTC.

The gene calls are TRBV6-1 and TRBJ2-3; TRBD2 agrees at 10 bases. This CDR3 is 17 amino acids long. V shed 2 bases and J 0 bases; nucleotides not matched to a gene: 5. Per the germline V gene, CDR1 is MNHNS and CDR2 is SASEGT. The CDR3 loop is CASSERRTSGSTDTQYF. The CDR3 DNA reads TGTGCCAGCAGTGAAAGGAGGACTAGCGGTAGCACAGATACGCAGTATTTT.

The CDR3 nucleotides are TGTGCCAGCAGCCAAGTTAGGACAGGGGTGGAGACCCAGTACTTC. It is translated as CASSQVRTGVETQYF. The chain is built from TRBV4-2 and TRBJ2-5; TRBD1 matches at 9 bases. CDR3 size: 15 residues. V lost 1 base to trimming and J lost 5 bases; unmatched junction nucleotides: 5. Germline CDR1 is LGHNA and CDR2 is YNFKEQ.

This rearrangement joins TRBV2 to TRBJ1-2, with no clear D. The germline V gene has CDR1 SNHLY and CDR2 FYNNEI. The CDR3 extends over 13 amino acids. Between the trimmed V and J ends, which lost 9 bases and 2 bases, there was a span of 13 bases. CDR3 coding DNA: TGTGCCAGTCTCGAGGAGTACAACTATGGCTACACCTTC. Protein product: CASLEEYNYGYTF.

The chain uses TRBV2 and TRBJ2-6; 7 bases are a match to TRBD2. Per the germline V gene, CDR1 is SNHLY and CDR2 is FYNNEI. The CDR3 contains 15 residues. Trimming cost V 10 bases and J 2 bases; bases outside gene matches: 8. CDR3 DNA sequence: TGTGCCACTGGGAGAGGGACTACTGGGGCCAACGTCCTGACTTTC. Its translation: CATGRGTTGANVLTF.

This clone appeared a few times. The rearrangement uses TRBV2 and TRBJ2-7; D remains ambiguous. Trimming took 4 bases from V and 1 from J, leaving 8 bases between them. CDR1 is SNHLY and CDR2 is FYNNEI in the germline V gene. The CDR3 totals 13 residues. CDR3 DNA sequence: TGTGCCAGCAGTGGTTACCGGTCCTACGAGCAGTACTTC. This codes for CASSGYRSYEQYF. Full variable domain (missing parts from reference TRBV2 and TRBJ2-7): EPEVTQTPSHQVTQMGQEVILRCVPISNHLYFYWYRQILGQKVEFLVSFYNNEISEKSEIFDDQFSVERPDGSNFTLKIRSTKLEDSAMYFCASSGYRSYEQYFGPGTRLTVT.

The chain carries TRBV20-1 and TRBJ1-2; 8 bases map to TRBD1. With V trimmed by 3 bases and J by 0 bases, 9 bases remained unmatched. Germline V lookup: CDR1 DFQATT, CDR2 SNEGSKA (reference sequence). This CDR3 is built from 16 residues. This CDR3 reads CSASAQGALANYGYTF. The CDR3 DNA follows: TGCAGTGCTAGTGCGCAGGGGGCCTTAGCTAACTATGGCTACACCTTC.

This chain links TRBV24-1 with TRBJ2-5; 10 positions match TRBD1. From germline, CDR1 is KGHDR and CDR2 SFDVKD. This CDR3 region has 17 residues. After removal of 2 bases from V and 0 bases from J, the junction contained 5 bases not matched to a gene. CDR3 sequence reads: CATSDSLTGGNQETQYF. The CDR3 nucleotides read TGTGCCACCAGTGATTCCCTGACAGGGGGCAACCAAGAGACCCAGTACTTC.

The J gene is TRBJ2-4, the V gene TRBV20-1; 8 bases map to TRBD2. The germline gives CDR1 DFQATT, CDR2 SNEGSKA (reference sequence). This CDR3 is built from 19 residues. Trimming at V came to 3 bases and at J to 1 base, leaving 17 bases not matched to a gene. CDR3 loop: CSASEGRLATSWAKNIQYF. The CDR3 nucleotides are TGCAGTGCTAGTGAGGGCCGACTAGCGACAAGCTGGGCCAAAAACATTCAGTACTTC.

For the CDR3, the DNA is TGTGCCAGCAGTCCGGATCAAGCGGGACCCACCGGGGAGCTGTTTTTT. Protein sequence: CASSPDQAGPTGELFF. The chain uses TRBV3-1 (or the pseudogene TRBV3-2) and TRBJ2-2, with TRBD2 matching over 7 bases. From germline, CDR1 is LGHDT and CDR2 YNNKEL (reference sequence). The V gene end was trimmed by 6 bases and the J gene end by 4 bases; junction bases not matched to a gene: 11. The length of the CDR3 is 16 residues.

This CDR3 reads CASSSGLAGNTDTQYF. The CDR3 DNA follows: TGTGCCAGCAGCAGTGGACTAGCGGGAAACACAGATACGCAGTATTTT. The gene calls are TRBV7-8 and TRBJ2-3; 12 bases map to TRBD2. The CDR3 totals 16 residues. Looked up from germline, CDR1 is SGHVS and CDR2 is FQNEAQ. Trimming took 5 bases from V and 2 from J; bases not matched to a gene: 5.

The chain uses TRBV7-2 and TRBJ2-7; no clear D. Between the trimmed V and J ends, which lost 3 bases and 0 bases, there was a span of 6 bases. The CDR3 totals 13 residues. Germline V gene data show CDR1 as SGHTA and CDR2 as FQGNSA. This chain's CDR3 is CASSLSSSYEQYF. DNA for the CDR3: TGTGCCAGCAGCTTGAGTAGCTCCTACGAGCAGTACTTC.

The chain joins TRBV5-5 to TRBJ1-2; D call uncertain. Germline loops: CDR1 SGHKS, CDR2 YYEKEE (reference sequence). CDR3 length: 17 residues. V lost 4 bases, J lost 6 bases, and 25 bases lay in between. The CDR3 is CASSRSSEGGMPDGYTF. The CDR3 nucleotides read TGTGCCAGCAGCCGCTCTTCGGAAGGCGGTATGCCCGATGGCTACACCTTC.

CDR3 loop: CASSQGASGRRTDTQYF. The CDR3 nucleotides read TGCGCCAGCAGCCAAGGCGCTAGCGGGAGGAGGACAGATACGCAGTATTTT. V usage is TRBV4-3 and J usage is TRBJ2-3, with 11 bases identical to TRBD2. Germline assignment: CDR1 LGHNA and CDR2 YSLEER. The CDR3 covers 17 residues. The V and J ends lost 1 base and 3 bases, in that order; junction bases with no gene match: 6.

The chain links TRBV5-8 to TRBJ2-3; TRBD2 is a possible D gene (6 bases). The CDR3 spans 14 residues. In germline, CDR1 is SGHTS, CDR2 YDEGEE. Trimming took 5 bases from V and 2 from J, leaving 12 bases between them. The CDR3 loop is CASRTGENTDTQYF. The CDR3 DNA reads TGTGCCAGCAGAACGGGGGAAAACACAGATACGCAGTATTTT.

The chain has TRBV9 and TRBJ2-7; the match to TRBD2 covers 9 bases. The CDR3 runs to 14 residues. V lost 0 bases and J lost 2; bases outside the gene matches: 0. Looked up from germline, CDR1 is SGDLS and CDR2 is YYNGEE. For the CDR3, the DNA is TGTGCCAGCAGCGTAGCTAGCGGGACCTACGAGCAGTACTTC. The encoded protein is CASSVASGTYEQYF.